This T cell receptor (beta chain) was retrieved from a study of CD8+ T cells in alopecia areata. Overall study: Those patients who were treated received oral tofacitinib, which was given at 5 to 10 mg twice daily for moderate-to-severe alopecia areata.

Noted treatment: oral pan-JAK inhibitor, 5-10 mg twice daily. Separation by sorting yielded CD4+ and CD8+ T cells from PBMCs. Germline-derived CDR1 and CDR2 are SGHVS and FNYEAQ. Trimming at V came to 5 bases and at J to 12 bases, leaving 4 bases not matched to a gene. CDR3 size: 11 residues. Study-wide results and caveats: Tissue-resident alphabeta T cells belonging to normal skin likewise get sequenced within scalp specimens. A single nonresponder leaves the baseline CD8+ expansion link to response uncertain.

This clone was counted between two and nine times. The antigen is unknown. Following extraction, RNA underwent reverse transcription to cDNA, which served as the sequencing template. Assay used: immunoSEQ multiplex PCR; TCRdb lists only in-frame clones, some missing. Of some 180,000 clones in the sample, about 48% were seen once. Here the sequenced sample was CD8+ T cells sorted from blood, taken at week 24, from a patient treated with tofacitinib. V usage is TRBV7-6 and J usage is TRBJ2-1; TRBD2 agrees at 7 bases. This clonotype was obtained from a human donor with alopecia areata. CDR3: CASSRGGGQFF. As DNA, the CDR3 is TGTGCCAGCAGCCGAGGCGGGGGGCAGTTCTTC.